Reported below is one TCR beta chain. What it binds is unknown. The V gene's germline CDR1 is LGHNA and CDR2 YNFKEQ. The CDR3 covers 15 residues. With V trimmed by 4 bases and J by 9 bases, 8 bases remained unmatched. From the multiplex PCR reads, TCRdb called clonotypes with MiXCR, one entry per CDR3 protein. The table has tens of thousands of distinct CDR3 sequences, approximately 53% seen once. The source of the sample is a study of breast tumors, draining lymph nodes, adjacent tissues. Whole-study results and caveats: Most tumor T cells seemingly derive from lymph node, then expand in tumor. Compared with basal-like, luminal-like tumors shared significantly more repertoire with nontumor tissue.

The sequence was obtained from a female donor with breast cancer. Some clones in this sample may be carry-over from other donors' samples. The sample comprised breast tumor tissue. The genes are TRBV4-2 and TRBJ2-1; the match to TRBD2 covers 11 bases. The CDR3 region has the DNA TGTGCCAGCAGCCCCCCCGGGACTAGCGGCAGTGAGCAGTTCTTC. As protein: CASSPPGTSGSEQFF.